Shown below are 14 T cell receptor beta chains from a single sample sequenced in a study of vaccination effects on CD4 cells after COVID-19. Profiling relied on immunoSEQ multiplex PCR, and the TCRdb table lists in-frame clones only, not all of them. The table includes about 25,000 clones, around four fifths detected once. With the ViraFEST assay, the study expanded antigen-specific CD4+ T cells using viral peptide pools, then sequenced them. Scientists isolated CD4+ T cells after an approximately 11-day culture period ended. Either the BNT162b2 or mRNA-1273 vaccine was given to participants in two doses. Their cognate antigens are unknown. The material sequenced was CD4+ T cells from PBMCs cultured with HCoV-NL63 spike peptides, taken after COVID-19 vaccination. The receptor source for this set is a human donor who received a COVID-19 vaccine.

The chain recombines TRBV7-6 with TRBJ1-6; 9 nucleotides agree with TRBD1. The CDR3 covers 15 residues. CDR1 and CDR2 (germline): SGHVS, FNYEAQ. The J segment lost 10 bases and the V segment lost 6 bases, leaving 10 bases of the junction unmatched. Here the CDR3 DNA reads TGTGCCAGCAGTCTAAGGACAGGGGAGGGCTCACCCCTCCACTTT. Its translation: CASSLRTGEGSPLHF.

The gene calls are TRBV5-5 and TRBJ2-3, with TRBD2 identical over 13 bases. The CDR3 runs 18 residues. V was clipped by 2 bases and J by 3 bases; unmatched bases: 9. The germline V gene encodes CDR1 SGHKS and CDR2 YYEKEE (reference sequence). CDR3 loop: CASSFRTLAGGLTDTQYF. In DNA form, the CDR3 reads TGTGCCAGCAGCTTCCGAACACTAGCGGGAGGGCTGACAGATACGCAGTATTTT. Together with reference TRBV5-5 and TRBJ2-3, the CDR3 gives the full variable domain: DAGVTQSPTHLIKTRGQQVTLRCSPISGHKSVSWYQQVLGQGPQFIFQYYEKEERGRGNFPDRFSARQFPNYSSELNVNALLLGDSALYLCASSFRTLAGGLTDTQYFGPGTRLTVL.

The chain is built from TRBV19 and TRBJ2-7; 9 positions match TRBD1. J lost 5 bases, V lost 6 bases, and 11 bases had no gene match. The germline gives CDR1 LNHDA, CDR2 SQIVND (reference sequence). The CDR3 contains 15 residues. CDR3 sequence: CASSLNGDRVDEQYF. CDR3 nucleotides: TGTGCCAGTAGCTTAAACGGGGACAGGGTAGACGAGCAGTACTTC.

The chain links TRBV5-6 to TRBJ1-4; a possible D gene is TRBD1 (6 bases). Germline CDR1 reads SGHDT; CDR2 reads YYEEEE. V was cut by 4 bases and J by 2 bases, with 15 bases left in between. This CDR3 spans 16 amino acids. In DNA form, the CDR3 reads TGTGCCAGCAGCGAGAAGGGGGGAGGTACTAATGAAAAACTGTTTTTT. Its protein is CASSEKGGGTNEKLFF.

In nucleotides, the CDR3 is TGTGCCAGCAGTTCGGGGGTGTACTCCGGGGAGCTGTTTTTT. Its translation: CASSSGVYSGELFF. The chain links TRBV25-1 to TRBJ2-2, with TRBD2 as a possible D gene (6 bases). Between the trimmed V and J ends, which lost 5 bases and 6 bases, there was a span of 13 bases. There are 14 residues in the CDR3. Germline V gene data show CDR1 as MGHDK and CDR2 as SYGVNS.

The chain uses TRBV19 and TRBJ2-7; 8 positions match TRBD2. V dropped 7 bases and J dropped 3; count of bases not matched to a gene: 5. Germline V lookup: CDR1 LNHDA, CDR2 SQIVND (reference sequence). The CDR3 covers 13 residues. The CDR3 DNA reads TGTGCCAGTACCTCGGGGGGGGGCTACGAGCAGTACTTC. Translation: CASTSGGGYEQYF.

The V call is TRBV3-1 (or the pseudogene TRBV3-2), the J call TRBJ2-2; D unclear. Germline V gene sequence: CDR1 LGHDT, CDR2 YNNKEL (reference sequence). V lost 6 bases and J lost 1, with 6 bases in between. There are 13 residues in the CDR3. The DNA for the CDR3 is TGTGCCAGCAGACGGTGGAACACCGGGGAGCTGTTTTTT. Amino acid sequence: CASRRWNTGELFF.

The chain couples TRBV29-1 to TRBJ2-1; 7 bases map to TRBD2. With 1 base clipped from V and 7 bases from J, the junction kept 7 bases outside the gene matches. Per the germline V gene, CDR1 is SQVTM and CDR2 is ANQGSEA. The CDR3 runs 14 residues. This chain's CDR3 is CSVEGSGYWNEQFF. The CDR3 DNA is TGCAGCGTTGAAGGTAGCGGGTATTGGAATGAGCAGTTCTTC.

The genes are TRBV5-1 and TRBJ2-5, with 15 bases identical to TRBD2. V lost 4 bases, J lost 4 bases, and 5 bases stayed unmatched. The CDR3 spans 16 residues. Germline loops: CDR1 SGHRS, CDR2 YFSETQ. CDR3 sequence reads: CASSIGGLAGGETQYF. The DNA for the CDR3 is TGCGCCAGCAGCATAGGGGGACTAGCGGGGGGAGAGACCCAGTACTTC.

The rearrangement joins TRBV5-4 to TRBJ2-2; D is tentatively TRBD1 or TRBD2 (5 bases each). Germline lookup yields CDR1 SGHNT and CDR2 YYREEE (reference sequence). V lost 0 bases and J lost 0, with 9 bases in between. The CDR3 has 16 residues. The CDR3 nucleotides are TGTGCCAGCAGCTTGGCCCAGGGAGCGAACACCGGGGAGCTGTTTTTT. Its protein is CASSLAQGANTGELFF.

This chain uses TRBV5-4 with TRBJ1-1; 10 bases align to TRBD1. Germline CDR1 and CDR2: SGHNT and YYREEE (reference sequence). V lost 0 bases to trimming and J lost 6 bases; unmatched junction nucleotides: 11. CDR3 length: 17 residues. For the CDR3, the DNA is TGTGCCAGCAGCTTGGCAGGGACAGGGGCCTCCTTGGCTGAAGCTTTCTTT. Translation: CASSLAGTGASLAEAFF.

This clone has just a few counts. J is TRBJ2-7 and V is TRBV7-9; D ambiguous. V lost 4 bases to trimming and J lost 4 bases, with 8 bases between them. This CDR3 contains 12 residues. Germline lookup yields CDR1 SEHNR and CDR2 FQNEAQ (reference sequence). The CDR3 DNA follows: TGTGCCAGCAGCTCAGTGGGGTACGAGCAGTACTTC. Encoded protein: CASSSVGYEQYF.

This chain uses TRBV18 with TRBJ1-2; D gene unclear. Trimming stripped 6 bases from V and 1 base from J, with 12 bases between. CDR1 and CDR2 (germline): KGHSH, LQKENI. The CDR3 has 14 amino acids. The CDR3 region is CASSDGAYNYGYTF. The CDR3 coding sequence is TGTGCCAGCTCGGACGGAGCCTATAACTATGGCTACACCTTC.

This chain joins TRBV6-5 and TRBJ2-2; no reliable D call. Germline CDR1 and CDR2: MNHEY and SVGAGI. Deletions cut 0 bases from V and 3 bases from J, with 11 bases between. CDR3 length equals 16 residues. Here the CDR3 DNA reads TGTGCCAGCAGTTACTCGAAGGGCCAGCACACCGGGGAGCTGTTTTTT. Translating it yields CASSYSKGQHTGELFF.